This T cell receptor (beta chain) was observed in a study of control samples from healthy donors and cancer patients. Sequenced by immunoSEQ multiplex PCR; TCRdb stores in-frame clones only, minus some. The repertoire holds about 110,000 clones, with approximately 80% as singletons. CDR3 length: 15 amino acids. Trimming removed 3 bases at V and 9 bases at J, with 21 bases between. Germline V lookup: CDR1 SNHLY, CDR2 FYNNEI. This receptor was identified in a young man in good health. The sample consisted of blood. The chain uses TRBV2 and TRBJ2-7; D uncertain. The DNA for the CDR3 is TGTGCCAGCAGTGAGATTAGGGCCGCACCGCTGGGGCAGTACTTC. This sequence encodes CASSEIRAAPLGQYF.